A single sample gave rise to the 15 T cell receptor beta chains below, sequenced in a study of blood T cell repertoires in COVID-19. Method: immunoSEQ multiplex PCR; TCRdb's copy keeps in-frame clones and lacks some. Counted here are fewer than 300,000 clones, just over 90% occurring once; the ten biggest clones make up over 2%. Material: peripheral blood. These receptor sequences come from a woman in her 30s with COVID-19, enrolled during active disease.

The CDR3 DNA is TGTGCCAGCAGCCTACGACAGGCCAATCGAGGTGGCTACACCTTC. It specifies CASSLRQANRGGYTF. The gene calls are TRBV7-2 and TRBJ1-2; D possibly corresponds to TRBD1 (6 bases). Germline V gene sequence: CDR1 SGHTA, CDR2 FQGNSA. V dropped 5 bases and J dropped 7 bases, with 20 bases sitting between them. The CDR3 is 15 residues long.

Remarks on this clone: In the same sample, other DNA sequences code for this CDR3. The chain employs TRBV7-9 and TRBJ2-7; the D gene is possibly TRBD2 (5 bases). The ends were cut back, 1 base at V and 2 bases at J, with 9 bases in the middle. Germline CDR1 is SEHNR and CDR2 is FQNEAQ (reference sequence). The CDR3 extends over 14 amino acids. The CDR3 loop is CASSLGGLPYEQYF. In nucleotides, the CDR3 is TGTGCCAGCAGCTTAGGAGGACTTCCCTACGAGCAGTACTTC. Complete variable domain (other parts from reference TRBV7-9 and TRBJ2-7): DTGVSQNPRHKITKRGQNVTFRCDPISEHNRLYWYRQTLGQGPEFLTYFQNEAQLEKSRLLSDRFSAERPKGSFSTLEIQRTEQGDSAMYLCASSLGGLPYEQYFGPGTRLTVT.

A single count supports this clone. This CDR3 reads CASSIGWGQGCDGYTF. The CDR3 coding sequence is TGTGCCAGCAGCATAGGGTGGGGACAGGGGTGCGATGGCTACACCTTC. The J gene is TRBJ1-2, the V gene TRBV21-1; whether TRBD1, the table's D call, matches the DNA was not checked. TRBV21-1 is a known pseudogene. This CDR3 contains 16 residues.

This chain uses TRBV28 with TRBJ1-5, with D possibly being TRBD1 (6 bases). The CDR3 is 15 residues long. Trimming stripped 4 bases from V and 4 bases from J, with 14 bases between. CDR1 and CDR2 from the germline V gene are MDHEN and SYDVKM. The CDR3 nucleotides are TGTGCCAGCAGTTCCACGAGCGGACAGAATCAGCCCCAGCATTTT. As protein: CASSSTSGQNQPQHF. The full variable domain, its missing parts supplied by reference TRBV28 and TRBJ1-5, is DVKVTQSSRYLVKRTGEKVFLECVQDMDHENMFWYRQDPGLGLRLIYFSYDVKMKEKGDIPEGYSVSREKKERFSLILESASTNQTSMYLCASSSTSGQNQPQHFGDGTRLSIL.

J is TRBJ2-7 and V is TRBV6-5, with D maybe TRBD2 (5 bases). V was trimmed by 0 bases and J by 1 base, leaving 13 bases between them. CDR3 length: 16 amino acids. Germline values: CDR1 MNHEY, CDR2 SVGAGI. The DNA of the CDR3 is TGTGCCAGCAGTTACTCGTGGCTCACGGGGTCCTACGAGCAGTACTTC. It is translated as CASSYSWLTGSYEQYF.

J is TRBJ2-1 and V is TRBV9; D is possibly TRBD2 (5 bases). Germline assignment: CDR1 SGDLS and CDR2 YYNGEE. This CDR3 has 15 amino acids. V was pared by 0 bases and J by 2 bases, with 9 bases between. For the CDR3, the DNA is TGTGCCAGCAGCGTAGGGAGCGGTACCTACAATGAGCAGTTCTTC. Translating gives CASSVGSGTYNEQFF. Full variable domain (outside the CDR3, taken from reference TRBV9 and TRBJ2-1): DSGVTQTPKHLITATGQRVTLRCSPRSGDLSVYWYQQSLDQGLQFLIQYYNGEERAKGNILERFSAQQFPDLHSELNLSSLELGDSALYFCASSVGSGTYNEQFFGPGTRLTVL.

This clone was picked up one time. DNA for the CDR3: TGCAGCGTTCGACATCCGTCCTACGAGCAGTACTTC. Its translation is CSVRHPSYEQYF. The genes are TRBV29-1 and TRBJ2-7; D is unresolved. CDR3 length: 12 amino acids. Trimming shortened V by 5 bases and J by 1 base, and 9 bases separated the two germline ends. Germline V gene data show CDR1 as SQVTM and CDR2 as ANQGSEA.

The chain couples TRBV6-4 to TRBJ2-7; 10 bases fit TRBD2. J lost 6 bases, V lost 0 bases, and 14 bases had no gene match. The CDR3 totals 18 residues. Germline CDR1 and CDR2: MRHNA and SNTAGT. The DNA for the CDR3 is TGTGCCAGCAGTGACTCCGGGGAGAGCGGGAGGGCCGGGTTCGAGCAGTACTTC. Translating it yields CASSDSGESGRAGFEQYF.

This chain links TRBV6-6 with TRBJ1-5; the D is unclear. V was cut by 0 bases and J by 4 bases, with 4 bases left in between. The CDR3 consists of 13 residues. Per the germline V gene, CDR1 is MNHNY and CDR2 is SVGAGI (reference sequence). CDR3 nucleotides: TGTGCCAGCAGTTACTCCCGGAATCAGCCCCAGCATTTT. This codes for CASSYSRNQPQHF.

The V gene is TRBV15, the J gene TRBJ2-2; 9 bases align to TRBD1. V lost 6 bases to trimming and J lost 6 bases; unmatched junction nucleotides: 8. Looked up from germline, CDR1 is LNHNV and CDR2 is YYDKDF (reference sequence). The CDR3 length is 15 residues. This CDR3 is CATRVPGTGSGELFF. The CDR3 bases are TGTGCCACCAGAGTACCGGGGACAGGGTCCGGGGAGCTGTTTTTT.

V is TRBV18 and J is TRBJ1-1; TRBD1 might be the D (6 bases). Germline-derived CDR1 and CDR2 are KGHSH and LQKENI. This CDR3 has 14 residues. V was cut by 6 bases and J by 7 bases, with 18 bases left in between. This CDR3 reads CASSAPADRNEAFF. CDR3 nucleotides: TGTGCCAGCTCTGCACCGGCGGACAGAAATGAAGCTTTCTTT.

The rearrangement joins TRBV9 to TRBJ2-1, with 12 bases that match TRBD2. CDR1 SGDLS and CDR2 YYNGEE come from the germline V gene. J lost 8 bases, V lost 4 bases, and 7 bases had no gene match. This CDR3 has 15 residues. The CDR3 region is CASSTPSGRGDEQFF. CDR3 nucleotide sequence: TGTGCCAGCAGCACACCTAGCGGGAGGGGGGATGAGCAGTTCTTC.

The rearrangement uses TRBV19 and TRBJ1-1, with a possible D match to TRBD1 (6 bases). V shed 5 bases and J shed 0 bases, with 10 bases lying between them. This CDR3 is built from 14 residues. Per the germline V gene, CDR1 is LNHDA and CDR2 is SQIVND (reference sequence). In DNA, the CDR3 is TGTGCCAGTAGTGCCGGACAGATGAACACTGAAGCTTTCTTT. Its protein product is CASSAGQMNTEAFF.

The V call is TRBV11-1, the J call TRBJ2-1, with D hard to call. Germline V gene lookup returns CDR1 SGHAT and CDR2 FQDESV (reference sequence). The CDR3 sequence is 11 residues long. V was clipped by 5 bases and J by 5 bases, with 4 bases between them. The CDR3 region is CASSLHNEQFF. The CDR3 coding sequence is TGTGCCAGCAGCCTTCACAATGAGCAGTTCTTC.

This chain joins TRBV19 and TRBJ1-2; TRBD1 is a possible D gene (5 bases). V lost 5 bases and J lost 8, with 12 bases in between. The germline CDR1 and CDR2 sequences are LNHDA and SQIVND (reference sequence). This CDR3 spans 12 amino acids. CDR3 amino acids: CASSLSQGGYTF. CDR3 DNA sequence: TGTGCCAGTAGTCTAAGTCAGGGAGGCTACACCTTC.